The entry below gives a single T cell receptor beta chain sequence along with its context. The antigen remains undetermined. The data are from a study of cytomegalovirus exposure and HLA in healthy donors. Study-wide findings and caveats: Fewer N-insertions (relative to the 666-donor mean) were reportedly seen in an Asian-associated ancestry cluster in a later analysis. The authors considered a cluster of highly shared sequence variants likely to be a sequencing artifact. A later analysis revealed that TCR association rates differed between HLA loci, peaking at DRB1 and bottoming out at HLA-C.

PCR amplification relied on 60 Vbeta primers (plus 13 Jbeta primers). Libraries were prepared by immunoSEQ multiplex PCR; TCRdb keeps only in-frame clonotypes and omits some of them. The sample records approximately 170,000 clones, roughly 76% being singletons. Donors likely had unrecorded immune exposures despite being nominally healthy when sampled. The specimen sequenced was PBMCs. This TCR derives from a male donor in good health and CMV-seronegative.

CDR3 sequence: CASSKPGVYEQYF. CDR3 in DNA: TGTGCCAGCAGTAAACCGGGTGTTTACGAGCAGTACTTC. V is TRBV11-2 and J is TRBJ2-7; no clear D. The CDR3 extends over 13 amino acids. CDR1 and CDR2 from the germline V gene are SGHAT and FQNNGV. Deletions cut 6 bases from V and 4 bases from J, with 13 bases between.